Reported below is one T cell receptor beta chain. This sample was taken from a study of blood T cell repertoires in COVID-19. In the study overall: The study drew acute and convalescent COVID-19 samples from the United States, Italy and Spain. T cells, B-cell-depleted T cells, or PBMCs supplied cDNA or gDNA.

Seattle patients were enrolled during active infection and followed longitudinally. As handled by the study authors: Cell counts per sample came from amplifying reference gene primers. Clones were read by immunoSEQ multiplex PCR, and TCRdb kept only the in-frame ones, dropping some. The V and J calls and clone size were taken over from that table, and D and trimming were inferred from the DNA. The repertoire holds under 250,000 clones, with approximately 85% as singletons. Germline loops: CDR1 ENHRY, CDR2 SYGVKD. V was cut by 0 bases and J by 4 bases, with 13 bases left in between. The CDR3 spans 17 residues.

The rearrangement uses TRBV10-3 and TRBJ1-6; no clear D. The receptor was isolated from a woman over 75 with COVID-19, enrolled during active disease. Sequenced: peripheral blood. CDR3 coding DNA: TGTGCCATCAGTGAGTCGTTGGGCCAGTTTTATAATTCACCCCTCCACTTT. Translating it yields CAISESLGQFYNSPLHF.